The rows below give T cell receptor beta chains drawn from one sample of a study of blood T cells in healthy people across ages. TCRdb passed the 5' RACE reads through MiXCR, listing each CDR3 protein once. The sample consists of approximately 900,000 distinct CDR3 sequences, about 29% of them appearing once. The same specimen was also included in a second study, on T cells of mothers and their children.

The sample taken for sequencing was blood. The receptors stem from a woman between 40 and 55 years old in good health. Each CDR3 is given with its conserved first and last residue. The D gene is left open where the match is weak. Size values are once, few and many counts, or a class for expanded clones, and some rows have none.

TRBJ2-4,many,TRBV2,-,CASTPRRGGIQYF,TGTGCCAGCACTCCCCGGAGAGGAGGGATTCAGTACTTC
TRBJ1-5,few,TRBV27,-,CATGVANQPQHF,TGTGCCACAGGGGTTGCCAATCAGCCCCAGCATTTT
TRBJ1-6,-,TRBV10-3,-,CAIRGTPESDSPLHF,TGTGCCATCAGAGGGACACCCGAAAGTGATTCACCCCTCCACTTT
TRBJ2-4,-,TRBV3-1,TRBD1,CASSQAGTEVWDEQYF,TGTGCCAGCAGCCAAGCCGGGACAGAGGTTTGGGATGAGCAGTACTTC
TRBJ2-2,few,TRBV7-2,TRBD1,CASSRQGASELFF,TGTGCCAGCAGTCGACAGGGGGCTTCGGAGCTGTTTTTT
TRBJ2-7,-,TRBV3-1,-,CASSQNGRISEQYF,TGTGCCAGCAGCCAAAACGGGAGAATCAGCGAGCAGTACTTC
TRBJ2-3,-,TRBV20-1,-,CSARGQERMDRRRDTRYF,TGCAGTGCTAGAGGGCAGGAGCGAATGGATCGTCGCAGAGATACGCGGTATTTT
TRBJ2-1,-,TRBV10-3,-,CAISKSPGTWNEQFF,TGTGCCATCAGTAAGTCGCCCGGGACTTGGAATGAGCAGTTCTTC
TRBJ2-1,-,TRBV5-1,TRBD2,CASSSQLAGNNEQFF,TGCGCCAGCAGCTCACAACTAGCGGGGAACAATGAGCAGTTCTTC
TRBJ1-2,many,TRBV6-1,-,CASSVDRSYGYTF,TGTGCCAGCAGTGTCGACAGGAGCTATGGCTACACCTTC
TRBJ1-5,few,TRBV20-1,-,CSATDRIGEPQHF,TGCAGTGCTACCGACAGAATTGGTGAGCCCCAGCATTTT
TRBJ1-5,few,TRBV7-8,TRBD1,CASSMDRYSNQPQHF,TGTGCCAGCAGCATGGACAGGTATAGCAATCAGCCCCAGCATTTT
TRBJ2-7,-,TRBV12-3/TRBV12-4,-,CASCYSYRAAKEQYF,TGTGCCAGCTGCTATTCATACAGGGCGGCGAAAGAGCAGTACTTC
TRBJ1-5,few,TRBV27,-,CASSSGTAANQPQHF,TGTGCCAGCAGTTCTGGGACGGCGGCGAATCAGCCCCAGCATTTT
TRBJ1-1,-,TRBV6-1,-,CASTQGPENTEAFF,TGTGCCAGCACTCAGGGTCCGGAGAACACTGAAGCTTTCTTT
TRBJ2-7,-,TRBV7-2,-,CASSLSGSGGRQRYF,TGTGCCAGCAGCTTATCGGGGTCCGGGGGGCGCCAAAGGTACTTC
TRBJ2-1,-,TRBV14,-,CASSQDSALSHEQFF,TGTGCCAGCAGCCAAGACTCTGCCCTGAGCCATGAGCAGTTCTTC
TRBJ2-7,-,TRBV6-2/TRBV6-3,TRBD2,CASSYGGAGYNEQYF,TGTGCCAGTAGTTACGGGGGGGCGGGATACAATGAGCAGTACTTC